The clone carrying this T cell receptor (beta chain) showed up just once. Its antigen is not known. Germline V lookup: CDR1 SGHNT, CDR2 YYREEE (reference sequence). V lost 3 bases, J lost 5 bases, and 11 bases lay in between. There are 14 residues in the CDR3. The sample is drawn from a study of T cell responses to AZD1222 COVID-19 vaccine. Only in-frame clones appear in the TCRdb table, and some are missing; sequencing was by immunoSEQ multiplex PCR. The table lists approximately 120,000 clones, approximately 91% of them singletons. Study-wide points: Close to half of spike-specific TCRs reportedly recognize unmutated variant regions.

The J gene is TRBJ1-4, the V gene TRBV5-4, with TRBD1 as a possible D gene (6 bases). The sequencing here drew on peripheral blood, taken on day 0 of AZD1222 vaccination. The receptor was isolated from an adult in good health. The CDR3 region has the DNA TGTGCCAGCAGCTCAGGACAGTGGAATGAAAAACTGTTTTTT. The encoded protein is CASSSGQWNEKLFF.